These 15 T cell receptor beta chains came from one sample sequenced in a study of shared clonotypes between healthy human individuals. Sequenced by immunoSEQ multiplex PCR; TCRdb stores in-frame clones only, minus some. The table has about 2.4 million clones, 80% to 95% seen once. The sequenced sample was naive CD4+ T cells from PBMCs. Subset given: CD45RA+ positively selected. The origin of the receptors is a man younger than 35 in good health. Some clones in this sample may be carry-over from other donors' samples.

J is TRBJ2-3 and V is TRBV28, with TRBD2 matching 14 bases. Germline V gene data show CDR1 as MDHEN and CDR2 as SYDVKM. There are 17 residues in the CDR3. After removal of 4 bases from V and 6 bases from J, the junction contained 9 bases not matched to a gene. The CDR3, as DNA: TGTGCCAGCAGTTCGACCCGACTAGCGGGAGGGCCGGATACGCAGTATTTT. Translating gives CASSSTRLAGGPDTQYF.

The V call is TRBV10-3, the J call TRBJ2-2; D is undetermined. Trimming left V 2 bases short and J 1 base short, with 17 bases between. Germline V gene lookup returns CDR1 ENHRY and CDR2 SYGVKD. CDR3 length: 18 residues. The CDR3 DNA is TGTGCCATCAGTGAGAAAGGATTCGGTGAAGGGAACACCGGGGAGCTGTTTTTT. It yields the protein CAISEKGFGEGNTGELFF.

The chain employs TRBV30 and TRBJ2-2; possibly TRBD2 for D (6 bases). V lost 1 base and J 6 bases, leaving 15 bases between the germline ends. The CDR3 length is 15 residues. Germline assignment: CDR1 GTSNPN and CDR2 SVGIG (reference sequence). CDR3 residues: CAWSEGGLWAGELFF. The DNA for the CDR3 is TGTGCCTGGAGTGAAGGAGGGTTATGGGCCGGGGAGCTGTTTTTT. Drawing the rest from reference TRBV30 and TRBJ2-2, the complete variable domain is SQTIHQWPATLVQPVGSPLSLECTVEGTSNPNLYWYRQAAGRGLQLLFYSVGIGQISSEVPQNLSASRPQDRQFILSSKKLLLSDSGFYLCAWSEGGLWAGELFFGEGSRLTVL.

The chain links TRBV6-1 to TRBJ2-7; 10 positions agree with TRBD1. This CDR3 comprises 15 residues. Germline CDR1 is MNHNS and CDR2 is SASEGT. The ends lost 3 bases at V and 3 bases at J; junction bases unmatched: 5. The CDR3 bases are TGTGCCAGCAGTGACCCGGGACAGGGGTACTACGAGCAGTACTTC. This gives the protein CASSDPGQGYYEQYF.

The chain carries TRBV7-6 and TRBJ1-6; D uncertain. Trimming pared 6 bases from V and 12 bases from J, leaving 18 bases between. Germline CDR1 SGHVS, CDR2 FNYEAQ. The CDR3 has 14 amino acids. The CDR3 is CASRETITLGPLHF. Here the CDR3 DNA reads TGTGCCAGCAGGGAGACTATCACGTTGGGACCCCTCCACTTT. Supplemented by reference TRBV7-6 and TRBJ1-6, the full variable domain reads GAGVSQSPRYKVTKRGQDVALRCDPISGHVSLYWYRQALGQGPEFLTYFNYEAQQDKSGLPNDRFSAERPEGSISTLTIQRTEQRDSAMYRCASRETITLGPLHFGNGTRLTVT.

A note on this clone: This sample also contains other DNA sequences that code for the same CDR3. The CDR3, as DNA: TGTGCCAGCAGCTTGAGACAGATCAGCAATCAGCCCCAGCATTTT. It codes for CASSLRQISNQPQHF. The gene calls are TRBV5-6 and TRBJ1-5; D might be TRBD1 (5 bases). The germline V and J ends were trimmed by 1 base and 1 base, with 9 bases remaining between them. Germline V gene data show CDR1 as SGHDT and CDR2 as YYEEEE. The CDR3 sequence is 15 residues long.

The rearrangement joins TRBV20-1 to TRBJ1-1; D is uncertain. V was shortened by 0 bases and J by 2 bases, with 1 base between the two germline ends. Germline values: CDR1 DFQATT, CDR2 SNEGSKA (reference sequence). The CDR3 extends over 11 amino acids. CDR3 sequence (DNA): TGCAGTGCTAGAGATAACACTGAAGCTTTCTTT. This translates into CSARDNTEAFF.

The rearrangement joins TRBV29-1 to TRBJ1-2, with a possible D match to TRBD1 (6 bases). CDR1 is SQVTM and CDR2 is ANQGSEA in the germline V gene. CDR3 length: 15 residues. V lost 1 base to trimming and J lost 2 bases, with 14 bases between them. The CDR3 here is CSVEATPGANYGYTF. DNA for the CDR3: TGCAGCGTTGAAGCCACCCCAGGGGCGAACTATGGCTACACCTTC.

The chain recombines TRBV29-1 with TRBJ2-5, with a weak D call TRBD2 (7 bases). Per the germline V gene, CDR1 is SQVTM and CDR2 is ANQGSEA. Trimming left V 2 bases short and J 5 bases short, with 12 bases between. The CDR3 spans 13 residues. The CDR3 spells CSVEREGGETQYF. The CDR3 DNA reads TGCAGCGTTGAAAGGGAGGGGGGGGAGACCCAGTACTTC.

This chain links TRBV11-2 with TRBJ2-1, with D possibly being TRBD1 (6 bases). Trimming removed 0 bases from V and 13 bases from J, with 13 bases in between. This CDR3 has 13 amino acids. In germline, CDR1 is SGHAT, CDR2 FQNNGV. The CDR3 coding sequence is TGTGCCAGCAGCTTAGAACGAGGGGGTTTACAGTTCTTC. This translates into CASSLERGGLQFF.

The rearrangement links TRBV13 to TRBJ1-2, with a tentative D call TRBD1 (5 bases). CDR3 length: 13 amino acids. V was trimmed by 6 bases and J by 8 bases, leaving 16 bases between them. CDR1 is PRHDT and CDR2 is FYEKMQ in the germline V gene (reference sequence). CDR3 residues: CASSFAREGGYTF. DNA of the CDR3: TGTGCCAGCAGTTTCGCGAGAGAGGGGGGCTACACCTTC.

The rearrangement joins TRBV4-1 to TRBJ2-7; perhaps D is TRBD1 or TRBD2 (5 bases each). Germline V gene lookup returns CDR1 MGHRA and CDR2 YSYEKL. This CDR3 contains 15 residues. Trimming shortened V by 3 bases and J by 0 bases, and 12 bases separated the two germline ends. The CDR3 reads CASSHLTGGSYEQYF. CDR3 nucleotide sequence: TGCGCCAGCAGCCATCTCACTGGGGGCTCCTACGAGCAGTACTTC.

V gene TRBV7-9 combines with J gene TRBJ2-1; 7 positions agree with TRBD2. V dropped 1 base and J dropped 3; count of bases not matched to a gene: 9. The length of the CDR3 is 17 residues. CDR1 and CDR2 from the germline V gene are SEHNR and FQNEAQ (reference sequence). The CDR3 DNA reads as TGTGCCAGCAGCTTAGGTCGGTCCGCGGGAGTCTACAATGAGCAGTTCTTC. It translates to CASSLGRSAGVYNEQFF. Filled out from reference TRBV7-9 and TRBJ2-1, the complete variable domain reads DTGVSQNPRHKITKRGQNVTFRCDPISEHNRLYWYRQTLGQGPEFLTYFQNEAQLEKSRLLSDRFSAERPKGSFSTLEIQRTEQGDSAMYLCASSLGRSAGVYNEQFFGPGTRLTVL.

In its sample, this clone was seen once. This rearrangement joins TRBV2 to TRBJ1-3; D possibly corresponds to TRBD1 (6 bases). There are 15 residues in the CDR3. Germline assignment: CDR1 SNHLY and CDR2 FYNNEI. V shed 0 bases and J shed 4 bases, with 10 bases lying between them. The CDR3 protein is CASSEAGGLGNTIYF. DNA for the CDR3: TGTGCCAGCAGTGAAGCGGGGGGCCTCGGAAACACCATATATTTT.

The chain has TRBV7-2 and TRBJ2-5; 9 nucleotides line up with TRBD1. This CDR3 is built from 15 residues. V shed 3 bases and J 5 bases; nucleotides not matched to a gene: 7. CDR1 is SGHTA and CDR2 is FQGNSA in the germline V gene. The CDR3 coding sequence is TGTGCCAGCAGCTTCTATCCTGACAGGGGGGAGACCCAGTACTTC. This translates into CASSFYPDRGETQYF.